Sequencing of this T cell receptor beta chain was carried out in a study of kidney transplant recipient with SARS-CoV-2 infection. The table lists this clonotype with many counts. This CDR3 is built from 17 residues. With V trimmed by 1 base and J by 0 bases, 2 bases remained unmatched. Germline V lookup: CDR1 SGHRS, CDR2 YFSETQ. TCRdb reprocessed the reads via MiXCR and lists one record per CDR3 protein. The sample records some 220,000 distinct CDR3 sequences, under 30% being singletons. This chain joins TRBV5-1 and TRBJ2-1, with TRBD1 matching over 12 bases. This specimen consisted of a blood sample, obtained at baseline and on roughly day 110 from a kidney transplant recipient. The sequence was collected from a young adult male patient who had COVID-19 and was a kidney transplant recipient. Some T cells may be supplied by the graft donor. CDR3 nucleotide sequence: TGCGCCAGCAGCTTGAAGGGACAGGGGGCCTCCTACAATGAGCAGTTCTTC. The encoded protein is CASSLKGQGASYNEQFF.